This T cell receptor beta chain was profiled in a study of technical replicates of blood from four donors. The data were produced by immunoSEQ multiplex PCR, yet TCRdb's version contains in-frame clones alone and is incomplete. The table includes about 100,000 clones, approximately 93% detected once. This clonotype originated in a human donor in good health. The specimen was T cells isolated from PBMCs.

This chain's CDR3 is CASSWQGGTNQPQHF. The CDR3 nucleotides read TGTGCCAGCAGTTGGCAGGGGGGCACAAATCAGCCCCAGCATTTT. The chain carries TRBV27 and TRBJ1-5, with TRBD1 matching 7 bases. From germline, CDR1 is MNHEY and CDR2 SMNVEV (reference sequence). Trimming at V came to 4 bases and at J to 4 bases, leaving 7 bases not matched to a gene. This CDR3 is 15 amino acids long.